This TCR delta chain was recorded in a study of γδ T cells in repeated Plasmodium falciparum infection. Turning to the study itself: The natural-infection arm compared Malian children under seasonal malaria with matched Australian children. Malaria-naive adults were infected with P. falciparum NF54 four times over roughly 640 days.

The germline CDR1 and CDR2 sequences are TSWWSYY and QGS. V trimming: 4 bases; J trimming: 11 bases; junction bases outside the gene matches: 51. CDR3 size: 27 residues. TCRdb re-analyzed the multiplex PCR reads via CATT. In the table there are around 46,000 delta-chain clones, around 1.6% of which are singletons. Flow sorting of PBMC yielded separate Vgamma9/Vdelta2+ and Vdelta2-negative gammadelta T cell populations for bulk repertoire analysis. The sample holds many counts of this clone. This TCR was recovered from a pool of human donors (malaria-infected and uninfected, not separated). The sample was gamma-delta T cells from blood. The rearrangement joins TRDV1 to TRDJ1; 8 bases agree with TRDD3. The CDR3: CALGAPTYPVSLVFDGPGWGMSGVLIF. CDR3 nucleotide sequence: TGTGCTCTTGGGGCCCCAACCTACCCGGTGAGCCTCGTCTTCGACGGTCCTGGGTGGGGGATGAGCGGGGTTCTCATCTTT.